This T cell receptor beta chain is from a study of T cell changes during pregnancy in multiple sclerosis (dated by TCRdb to the late 2010s). Background for the entire study: Changes in the T cell repertoire over the course of pregnancy were examined in this study in women with multiple sclerosis.

The method was the immunoSEQ multiplex PCR assay. This immuneACCESS table, as held by TCRdb, lists in-frame sequences with V and J called but not all clones. Of the missing ones, under half trace to an unresolved V gene in checked studies; the others have no known cause. Recorded for this sample are roughly 80,000 clones; 92% of them occurred a single time. 2.5% to 3% of the sample rests with the top ten. Ends trimmed: V by 6 bases, J by 10 bases; bases unmatched to a gene: 18. CDR1 SGHDN and CDR2 FVKESK were looked up in the germline V gene. The CDR3 contains 17 residues, cysteine and phenylalanine counted. Left in the record is the CDR3 DNA by itself, 51 bases read in frame from the first base. As for this clone: Its antigen is currently not known. It has no much larger one-base neighbor in the sample; base qualities were not kept.

The sample in question was peripheral blood, obtained before pregnancy. The clonotype was recovered from a female donor with multiple sclerosis, enrolled in a pregnancy study. The rearrangement combines TRBV14 with TRBJ2-1, with 10 junctional bases fitting TRBD2. In nucleotide form, the sequence is TGTGCCAGCAGTCCTCCTACACTAGCGGGGCTACTGGGAGAGCAGTTCTTC. It translates to CASSPPTLAGLLGEQFF.